These 32 T cell receptor beta chains were all obtained from the same sample, sequenced in a study of T-cell memory formation after mild COVID-19. TCRdb reprocessed the 5' RACE reads with MiXCR, giving one entry per CDR3 protein. This sample has about 210,000 distinct CDR3 sequences, with around 30% found just once. Material: PBMCs or a T cell subset sorted from them (not recorded which). These receptors were obtained from an adult woman who had mild COVID-19 (a few samples of this study predate the infection). Cell type and time point are not known.

V usage is TRBV7-9 and J usage is TRBJ1-5; no definite D call. The germline V gene has CDR1 SEHNR and CDR2 FQNEAQ (reference sequence). The CDR3 extends over 12 amino acids. Between the trimmed V and J ends, which lost 2 bases and 7 bases, there was a span of 6 bases. The CDR3 loop reads CASSLSRQPQHF. CDR3 coding DNA: TGTGCCAGCAGCTTATCACGCCAGCCCCAGCATTTT.

The chain has TRBV5-1 and TRBJ2-1, with unresolved D. V lost 4 bases and J 5 bases, leaving 13 bases between the germline ends. The CDR3 consists of 14 residues. Germline V CDR1 and CDR2: SGHRS, YFSETQ. CDR3 protein: CASSAGRPDNEQFF. The DNA for the CDR3 is TGCGCCAGCAGCGCCGGACGTCCGGACAATGAGCAGTTCTTC.

J is TRBJ2-1 and V is TRBV19; 7 bases line up with TRBD1. V dropped 6 bases and J dropped 0; count of bases not matched to a gene: 11. CDR1 is LNHDA and CDR2 is SQIVND in the germline V gene (reference sequence). The CDR3 covers 17 residues. This CDR3 reads CASSTDVTGSSYNEQFF. The CDR3, as DNA: TGTGCCAGTAGCACGGACGTGACAGGGTCCTCCTACAATGAGCAGTTCTTC.

This clonotype was observed a handful of times. This sequence joins TRBV12-3 or TRBV12-4 and TRBJ2-2; a possible D gene is TRBD1 (6 bases). V shed 5 bases and J shed 4 bases, with 17 bases lying between them. This CDR3 comprises 16 residues. The CDR3 DNA follows: TGTGCCAGCAGTAGCACCAGGGGCCTGGGCACCGGGGAGCTGTTTTTT. Translating gives CASSSTRGLGTGELFF.

The chain carries TRBV13 and TRBJ2-5; TRBD2 aligns across 9 bases. J gave up 5 bases and V 6 bases, and 10 bases lay outside the gene matches. The CDR3 is 15 residues long. The V gene's germline CDR1 is PRHDT and CDR2 FYEKMQ (reference sequence). The CDR3, as DNA: TGTGCCAGCAGGCCGGGCCTAGCGGGGATGGAGACCCAGTACTTC. Amino acid sequence: CASRPGLAGMETQYF.

This clonotype came up many times. This chain uses TRBV18 with TRBJ2-5; 7 nucleotides agree with TRBD2. The CDR3 loop spans 13 amino acids. The germline V gene has CDR1 KGHSH and CDR2 LQKENI. V lost 6 bases to trimming and J lost 5 bases; unmatched junction nucleotides: 6. The CDR3 loop reads CASSHGRRETQYF. CDR3 bases: TGTGCCAGCTCCCACGGGAGGCGCGAGACCCAGTACTTC.

This clonotype was counted once. The J gene is TRBJ2-7, the V gene TRBV28, with D possibly matching TRBD1 (6 bases). Germline values: CDR1 MDHEN, CDR2 SYDVKM. V shed 3 bases and J shed 3 bases, with 15 bases lying between them. There are 15 residues in the CDR3. The CDR3 region is CASSFRTTGIYEQYF. The CDR3 DNA reads as TGTGCCAGCAGTTTTCGGACCACAGGGATCTACGAGCAGTACTTC.

The V and J genes are TRBV5-1 and TRBJ2-1; TRBD2 matches 10 bases. The CDR3 is 16 residues long. CDR1 is SGHRS, CDR2 YFSETQ, per germline. J was trimmed by 2 bases and V by 3 bases; bases with no gene match: 5. CDR3 coding DNA: TGCGCCAGCAGCTCCCACCTAGCGGGGGCCTACAATGAGCAGTTCTTC. Protein sequence: CASSSHLAGAYNEQFF.

The V call is TRBV6-1, the J call TRBJ2-1, with D possibly matching TRBD2 (6 bases). This CDR3 comprises 14 residues. Germline-derived CDR1 and CDR2 are MNHNS and SASEGT. Trimming cost V 4 bases and J 13 bases, with 20 bases left between them. In DNA, the CDR3 is TGTGCCAGCAGTGCGGGGGACGGAAGAGCGGGTCAGTTCTTC. Amino acids: CASSAGDGRAGQFF.

The genes are TRBV6-6 and TRBJ1-1; TRBD1 matches 7 bases. Germline-derived CDR1 and CDR2 are MNHNY and SVGAGI (reference sequence). This CDR3 has 14 amino acids. V gave up 4 bases and J gave up 7 bases; unmatched junction bases: 9. The CDR3 spells CASSLHRGLDEAFF. DNA of the CDR3: TGTGCCAGCAGTTTGCACAGGGGACTCGATGAAGCTTTCTTT.

This clonotype has a count of ten or more. The chain recombines TRBV7-9 with TRBJ1-1; a possible D gene is TRBD1 (6 bases). Trimming removed 10 bases from V and 1 base from J, with 10 bases in between. This CDR3 comprises 12 residues. CDR1 is SEHNR and CDR2 is FQNEAQ in the germline V gene (reference sequence). CDR3 DNA sequence: TGTGCCACACAGGGTCAGAACACTGAAGCTTTCTTT. Amino acids: CATQGQNTEAFF.

J is TRBJ2-1 and V is TRBV7-3; 7 bases fit TRBD1. Per germline, CDR1 SGHTA and CDR2 FQGTGA. The CDR3 length is 18 residues. J gave up 2 bases and V 1 base, and 11 bases lay outside the gene matches. CDR3 sequence: CASSLNGFGTVPYNEQFF. Written as DNA, the CDR3 is TGTGCCAGCAGCTTAAACGGTTTCGGGACAGTTCCCTACAATGAGCAGTTCTTC.

This clonotype was recorded a few times. The chain links TRBV7-9 to TRBJ1-1; D is perhaps TRBD1 (5 bases). V shed 3 bases and J shed 1 base, with 21 bases lying between them. From germline, CDR1 is SEHNR and CDR2 FQNEAQ (reference sequence). The CDR3 is 18 residues long. CDR3 in DNA: TGTGCCAGCAGCTTGGGGCAGGGCCGGGGAACGGGGAACACTGAAGCTTTCTTT. This translates into CASSLGQGRGTGNTEAFF. Complete variable domain (other parts from reference TRBV7-9 and TRBJ1-1): DTGVSQNPRHKITKRGQNVTFRCDPISEHNRLYWYRQTLGQGPEFLTYFQNEAQLEKSRLLSDRFSAERPKGSFSTLEIQRTEQGDSAMYLCASSLGQGRGTGNTEAFFGQGTRLTVV.

The chain links TRBV9 to TRBJ2-3; D ambiguous. The V end lost 0 bases, the J end lost 1 base, and 9 bases lay between the germline ends. The CDR3 has 15 amino acids. Germline values: CDR1 SGDLS, CDR2 YYNGEE. The CDR3 is CASSVVDLRTDTQYF. CDR3 coding DNA: TGTGCCAGCAGCGTAGTAGACCTCCGCACAGATACGCAGTATTTT.

V is TRBV4-3 and J is TRBJ2-1, with 8 bases aligning to TRBD2. V gave up 4 bases and J gave up 9 bases; unmatched junction bases: 2. The CDR3 length is 12 residues. The germline V gene has CDR1 LGHNA and CDR2 YSLEER. CDR3: CASSPGRGEQFF. CDR3 bases: TGCGCCAGCAGCCCCGGGAGGGGTGAGCAGTTCTTC.

This clonotype was seen only a few times. The chain recombines TRBV5-1 with TRBJ2-1, with 14 positions matching TRBD2. The germline V gene has CDR1 SGHRS and CDR2 YFSETQ. The CDR3 runs 16 residues. The trim removed 4 bases at V and 5 bases at J, leaving 5 bases unmatched. The DNA of the CDR3 is TGCGCCAGCAGCCGACTAGCGGGAGGGGTGAACAATGAGCAGTTCTTC. Protein product: CASSRLAGGVNNEQFF. Variable domain in full (rest from reference TRBV5-1 and TRBJ2-1): KAGVTQTPRYLIKTRGQQVTLSCSPISGHRSVSWYQQTPGQGLQFLFEYFSETQRNKGNFPGRFSGRQFSNSRSEMNVSTLELGDSALYLCASSRLAGGVNNEQFFGPGTRLTVL.

This rearrangement joins TRBV7-3 to TRBJ2-7; TRBD1 aligns across 7 bases. CDR1 and CDR2 (germline): SGHTA, FQGTGA. The ends lost 0 bases at V and 2 bases at J; junction bases unmatched: 7. There are 16 residues in the CDR3. The CDR3 sequence: CASSLTSRDSTYEQYF. In DNA, the CDR3 is TGTGCCAGCAGCTTAACTTCTAGGGACAGTACCTACGAGCAGTACTTC.

This clonotype was detected only once. A read error may produce the germline difference seen at one junction end. The chain carries TRBV6-2 or TRBV6-3 and TRBJ2-1, with D possibly matching TRBD2 (5 bases). CDR3 length: 14 residues. Germline-derived CDR1 and CDR2 are MNHEY and SVGEGT. CDR3: CGSTTAVSYNEQFF. As DNA, the CDR3 is TGTGGCAGCACAACAGCGGTCTCCTACAATGAGCAGTTCTTC.

On this clonotype itself: One end of the junction does not line up with germline, which may come from a read error. V and J are TRBV3-1 and TRBJ1-4; D is uncertain. Germline V gene sequence: CDR1 LGHDT, CDR2 YNNKEL (reference sequence). This CDR3 is built from 13 residues. The CDR3 coding sequence is TGTGCCAGCAGCCCTTCGACTGGTGAAAAACCGCTTTTT. Residues: CASSPSTGEKPLF. Using reference TRBV3-1 and TRBJ1-4 for the parts outside the CDR3, the full variable domain is DTAVSQTPKYLVTQMGNDKSIKCEQNLGHDTMYWYKQDSKKFLKIMFSYNNKELIINETVPNRFSPKSPDKAHLNLHINSLELGDSAVYFCASSPSTGEKPLFGSGTQLSVL.

The V call is TRBV7-9, the J call TRBJ2-7; TRBD1 is a possible D gene (6 bases). Trimming cost V 4 bases and J 3 bases, with 13 bases left between them. The CDR3 runs 14 residues. Germline V lookup: CDR1 SEHNR, CDR2 FQNEAQ (reference sequence). This CDR3 reads CASSSPGHYYEQYF. The CDR3 DNA follows: TGTGCCAGCAGCTCTCCGGGACACTACTACGAGCAGTACTTC.

The CDR3 reads CASSSGGGGELFF. For the CDR3, the DNA is TGCGCCAGCAGCTCAGGAGGTGGCGGGGAGCTGTTTTTT. V gene TRBV5-1 combines with J gene TRBJ2-2; TRBD2 might be the D (5 bases). The germline V and J ends were trimmed by 3 bases and 7 bases, with 10 bases remaining between them. Germline CDR1 and CDR2: SGHRS and YFSETQ. The CDR3 covers 13 residues.

This clonotype showed up just a few times. Here the CDR3 reads CASSQLGPPSTDTQYF. CDR3 DNA: TGTGCCAGCAGCCAGTTAGGCCCTCCTAGCACAGATACGCAGTATTTT. V is TRBV14 and J is TRBJ2-3; the D is unclear. Trimming left V 3 bases short and J 0 bases short, with 13 bases between. Germline V gene lookup returns CDR1 SGHDN and CDR2 FVKESK. The length of the CDR3 is 16 residues.

This sequence joins TRBV24-1 and TRBJ1-1; no clear D gene. V lost 0 bases to trimming and J lost 7 bases, with 8 bases between them. Germline loops: CDR1 KGHDR, CDR2 SFDVKD. This CDR3 has 13 residues. In DNA form, the CDR3 reads TGTGCCACCAGTGATTTGGAGGGAGGTGAAGCTTTCTTT. This sequence encodes CATSDLEGGEAFF.

The sample holds a few counts of this clonotype. This chain connects TRBV25-1 to TRBJ2-3; D is perhaps TRBD1 or TRBD2 (5 bases each). Germline V gives CDR1 MGHDK, CDR2 SYGVNS. There are 15 residues in the CDR3. The V gene lost 3 bases and the J gene lost 0 bases, with 10 bases spanning the gap. CDR3 sequence: CASSDPGPSTDTQYF. The CDR3 DNA sequence: TGTGCCAGCAGTGACCCGGGACCCAGCACAGATACGCAGTATTTT. Full variable domain (missing parts from reference TRBV25-1 and TRBJ2-3): EADIYQTPRYLVIGTGKKITLECSQTMGHDKMYWYQQDPGMELHLIHYSYGVNSTEKGDLSSESTVSRIRTEHFPLTLESARPSHTSQYLCASSDPGPSTDTQYFGPGTRLTVL.

The chain uses TRBV27 and TRBJ2-7; 11 positions agree with TRBD2. The germline V gene has CDR1 MNHEY and CDR2 SMNVEV (reference sequence). After removal of 6 bases from V and 0 bases from J, the junction contained 4 bases not matched to a gene. This CDR3 is 15 amino acids long. CDR3 coding DNA: TGTGCCAGCAGCATACTAGCGGGAGCCTCCTACGAGCAGTACTTC. Translating gives CASSILAGASYEQYF.

The chain links TRBV7-9 to TRBJ2-5; 10 positions agree with TRBD1. Germline assignment: CDR1 SEHNR and CDR2 FQNEAQ (reference sequence). Losses at the gene ends were 0 bases for V and 6 bases for J; bases not matched to a gene: 7. The CDR3 has 16 amino acids. CDR3 DNA: TGTGCCAGCAGCTTAGCCGGGACAGGGGATTCGAAGACCCAGTACTTC. This codes for CASSLAGTGDSKTQYF.

V is TRBV6-1 and J is TRBJ2-7; maybe TRBD1 (5 bases). The V end was cut by 8 bases, the J end by 0 bases, with 11 bases between. Germline CDR1 is MNHNS and CDR2 is SASEGT. The CDR3 covers 13 residues. This CDR3 reads CASETDLSYEQYF. The CDR3 coding sequence is TGTGCCAGCGAGACAGATCTCTCCTACGAGCAGTACTTC.

In this sample, this clonotype turned up a few times. The V call is TRBV20-1, the J call TRBJ2-6; the D is unclear. The CDR3 is made up of 15 amino acids. Trimming cost V 5 bases and J 4 bases, with 15 bases left between them. In germline, CDR1 is DFQATT, CDR2 SNEGSKA (reference sequence). The CDR3 loop is CSALWTAWGANVLTF. The DNA for the CDR3 is TGCAGTGCTTTATGGACGGCTTGGGGGGCCAACGTCCTGACTTTC.

V and J are TRBV7-6 and TRBJ1-2; 8 bases are a match to TRBD1. The V gene end was trimmed by 5 bases and the J gene end by 8 bases; junction bases not matched to a gene: 7. Looked up from germline, CDR1 is SGHVS and CDR2 is FNYEAQ. The CDR3 runs 13 residues. The CDR3 spells CASSKDRGRGYTF. The CDR3 bases are TGTGCCAGCAGCAAAGACAGGGGTCGGGGCTACACCTTC. The whole variable domain, filled in from reference TRBV7-6 and TRBJ1-2, reads GAGVSQSPRYKVTKRGQDVALRCDPISGHVSLYWYRQALGQGPEFLTYFNYEAQQDKSGLPNDRFSAERPEGSISTLTIQRTEQRDSAMYRCASSKDRGRGYTFGSGTRLTVV.

This clonotype was counted at least ten times. V and J are TRBV5-1 and TRBJ2-7; a possible D gene is TRBD2 (5 bases). Per the germline V gene, CDR1 is SGHRS and CDR2 is YFSETQ. The V and J ends lost 4 bases and 5 bases respectively, with 16 bases between them. The CDR3 consists of 14 residues. The CDR3 region has the DNA TGCGCCAGCAGCCAGCCGGGTAGGCGGGACGAGCAGTACTTC. Translating it yields CASSQPGRRDEQYF.

The chain couples TRBV29-1 to TRBJ2-7; 7 bases match TRBD1. The CDR3 spans 14 residues. J was trimmed by 2 bases and V by 3 bases; bases with no gene match: 7. The V gene's germline CDR1 is SQVTM and CDR2 ANQGSEA. CDR3 nucleotides: TGCAGCGTTGAGCTACGGGACAGTGCCTACGAGCAGTACTTC. Its translation is CSVELRDSAYEQYF.

This clonotype has only a few counts. The chain carries TRBV5-1 and TRBJ1-1; D ambiguous. Trimming stripped 2 bases from V and 2 bases from J, with 13 bases between. Germline assignment: CDR1 SGHRS and CDR2 YFSETQ. CDR3 length: 15 residues. CDR3 sequence (DNA): TGCGCCAGCAGCTTACGCCCTATTCTTAACACTGAAGCTTTCTTT. This gives the protein CASSLRPILNTEAFF.